These T cell receptor beta chains were read from a single sample in a study of T cell responses to AZD1222 COVID-19 vaccine. The repertoire was sequenced with immunoSEQ multiplex PCR; TCRdb's copy has only in-frame clones and lacks some. The profile shows roughly 150,000 clones, 90% to 95% of them singletons. This specimen was peripheral blood, taken 28 days after the second AZD1222 dose. The receptor set was obtained from an adult who received the AZD1222 COVID-19 vaccine. CDR3s include the opening cysteine and the closing phenylalanine or tryptophan. Each record gives: clone size, J gene, D gene, V gene, CDR3 protein, CDR3 DNA. The D gene is left open where the match is weak. The size entry is marked missing in some rows and otherwise reads once, few, many or a size class.

size: .; J: TRBJ2-5; D: .; V: TRBV29-1; CDR3: CSADGRGQETQYF; DNA: TGCAGCGCCGATGGTCGGGGCCAAGAGACCCAGTACTTC
size: .; J: TRBJ1-6; D: .; V: TRBV5-1; CDR3: CASGFSYNSPLHF; DNA: TGCGCCAGCGGGTTCTCCTATAATTCACCCCTCCACTTT
size: .; J: TRBJ1-5; D: .; V: TRBV11-2; CDR3: CASSLHRGQPQHF; DNA: TGTGCCAGCAGCTTACATCGGGGTCAGCCCCAGCATTTT
size: .; J: TRBJ1-1; D: TRBD1; V: TRBV6-5; CDR3: CASSYFQGAMNTEAFF; DNA: TGTGCCAGCAGTTACTTTCAGGGGGCCATGAACACTGAAGCTTTCTTT
size: once; J: TRBJ2-7; D: .; V: TRBV2; CDR3: CASSETRDYEQYF; DNA: TGTGCCAGCAGTGAAACCAGGGACTACGAGCAGTACTTC
size: .; J: TRBJ2-5; D: TRBD2; V: TRBV3-1/TRBV3-2; CDR3: CASSQERWVERGGLMSGETQYF; DNA: TGTGCCAGCAGCCAAGAGCGTTGGGTTGAGCGGGGGGGCCTAATGAGTGGAGAGACCCAGTACTTC
size: .; J: TRBJ2-7; D: .; V: TRBV2; CDR3: CASSPEGAGAPIEQYF; DNA: TGTGCCAGCAGTCCCGAAGGCGCGGGGGCCCCAATCGAGCAGTACTTC
size: few; J: TRBJ1-2; D: TRBD1; V: TRBV18; CDR3: CASSPGQGYTF; DNA: TGTGCCAGCTCACCGGGACAGGGCTACACCTTC
size: .; J: TRBJ1-5; D: .; V: TRBV6-5; CDR3: CASRDGRGTRGPQHF; DNA: TGTGCCAGCAGGGACGGACGGGGTACTAGGGGGCCCCAGCATTTT
size: once; J: TRBJ1-1; D: .; V: TRBV7-2; CDR3: CASSRYRAGTEAFF; DNA: TGTGCCAGCAGCCGTTACAGGGCTGGGACTGAAGCTTTCTTT
size: .; J: TRBJ1-5; D: TRBD1; V: TRBV28; CDR3: CASSSPRDRVF; DNA: TGTGCCAGCAGTTCCCCTCGGGACAGGGTTTTT
size: .; J: TRBJ1-2; D: .; V: TRBV11-3; CDR3: CASRFEQGPPPYTF; DNA: TGTGCCAGCAGATTCGAGCAGGGGCCTCCCCCCTACACCTTC
size: .; J: TRBJ2-3; D: .; V: TRBV7-6; CDR3: CASSLGLRGIRSTDTQYF; DNA: TGTGCCAGCAGCTTAGGGTTACGGGGAATCCGAAGCACAGATACGCAGTATTTT
size: .; J: TRBJ2-4; D: TRBD1; V: TRBV4-1; CDR3: CASSPTGGPAKNIQYF; DNA: TGCGCCAGCAGCCCCACAGGGGGCCCAGCCAAAAACATTCAGTACTTC
size: .; J: TRBJ1-2; D: .; V: TRBV27; CDR3: CASSFPGQAGYTF; DNA: TGTGCCAGCAGTTTTCCGGGACAAGCTGGCTACACCTTC
size: .; J: TRBJ1-2; D: TRBD1; V: TRBV10-3; CDR3: CAISEYGQGNDYGYTF; DNA: TGTGCCATCAGTGAGTATGGACAGGGGAACGACTATGGCTACACCTTC
size: .; J: TRBJ2-1; D: .; V: TRBV6-5; CDR3: CASFPRGHSYNEQFF; DNA: TGTGCCAGCTTCCCGCGGGGTCACTCCTACAATGAGCAGTTCTTC
size: .; J: TRBJ1-1; D: .; V: TRBV12-5; CDR3: CASGLVHVQGSGTEAFF; DNA: TGTGCTAGTGGTTTGGTACACGTCCAGGGGTCGGGCACTGAAGCTTTCTTT
size: .; J: TRBJ1-2; D: .; V: TRBV9; CDR3: CASSPQGRRGYGYTF; DNA: TGTGCCAGCAGCCCACAGGGCCGGCGGGGCTATGGCTACACCTTC
size: .; J: TRBJ2-3; D: .; V: TRBV24-1; CDR3: CATSDIRDTTDTQYF; DNA: TGTGCCACCAGTGATATCCGGGACACCACAGATACGCAGTATTTT
size: .; J: TRBJ1-2; D: TRBD1; V: TRBV5-6; CDR3: CASSRDRVYGYTF; DNA: TGTGCCAGCAGCCGAGACAGGGTGTATGGCTACACCTTC
size: .; J: TRBJ2-5; D: .; V: TRBV12-5; CDR3: CASGLVRETQYF; DNA: TGTGCTAGTGGTTTGGTAAGAGAGACCCAGTACTTC
size: once; J: TRBJ1-5; D: TRBD1; V: TRBV6-6; CDR3: CASSLLRDRGFLQPQHF; DNA: TGTGCCAGCAGTCTTCTTCGGGACAGGGGTTTCCTTCAGCCCCAGCATTTT
size: .; J: TRBJ1-2; D: .; V: TRBV4-2; CDR3: CASSQGGMTANYGYTF; DNA: TGTGCCAGCAGCCAAGGTGGAATGACAGCTAACTATGGCTACACCTTC
size: .; J: TRBJ1-6; D: .; V: TRBV6-2/TRBV6-3; CDR3: CASSYSQVGLPLHF; DNA: TGTGCCAGCAGTTACTCCCAGGTTGGGCTTCCCCTCCACTTT
size: few; J: TRBJ2-7; D: TRBD1; V: TRBV7-9; CDR3: CASSPGTGPYEQYF; DNA: TGTGCCAGCAGCCCCGGGACAGGGCCCTACGAGCAGTACTTC
size: .; J: TRBJ1-6; D: TRBD1; V: TRBV5-6; CDR3: CASSEGQGYSPLHF; DNA: TGTGCCAGCAGCGAAGGACAGGGGTATTCACCCCTCCACTTT
size: .; J: TRBJ1-5; D: .; V: TRBV19; CDR3: CASSLQFNQPQHF; DNA: TGTGCCAGTAGTTTGCAGTTCAATCAGCCCCAGCATTTT
size: .; J: TRBJ2-7; D: .; V: TRBV11-2; CDR3: CASSLSVGATYEQYF; DNA: TGTGCCAGCAGCCTCTCGGTAGGGGCTACCTACGAGCAGTACTTC
size: .; J: TRBJ1-2; D: .; V: TRBV7-9; CDR3: CASTMGLNYGYTF; DNA: TGTGCCAGCACCATGGGACTTAACTATGGCTACACCTTC
size: .; J: TRBJ1-2; D: .; V: TRBV7-9; CDR3: CASSLGINGYTF; DNA: TGTGCCAGCAGCTTAGGGATAAATGGCTACACCTTC
size: .; J: TRBJ1-1; D: .; V: TRBV5-4; CDR3: CASSRDGGFAFF; DNA: TGTGCCAGCAGTCGGGACGGCGGTTTCGCTTTCTTT
size: .; J: TRBJ2-2; D: TRBD1; V: TRBV12-3/TRBV12-4; CDR3: CASRTDRTGELFF; DNA: TGTGCCAGCAGAACGGACAGGACCGGGGAGCTGTTTTTT
size: .; J: TRBJ1-1; D: .; V: TRBV6-5; CDR3: CASTAALSAEAFF; DNA: TGTGCCAGCACGGCAGCACTTTCGGCTGAAGCTTTCTTT
size: .; J: TRBJ1-1; D: TRBD1; V: TRBV13; CDR3: CASSFDRGRTEAFF; DNA: TGTGCCAGCAGCTTCGACAGGGGGAGAACTGAAGCTTTCTTT
size: .; J: TRBJ1-2; D: TRBD1; V: TRBV5-1; CDR3: CASYPGQGNYGYTF; DNA: TGCGCCAGTTATCCGGGACAGGGAAACTATGGCTACACCTTC
size: .; J: TRBJ2-5; D: .; V: TRBV6-6; CDR3: CASSIPLGGLEETQYF; DNA: TGTGCCAGCAGTATTCCCCTAGGGGGGCTAGAAGAGACCCAGTACTTC
size: .; J: TRBJ1-4; D: .; V: TRBV23-1; CDR3: CASSPTRGEGEKLFF; DNA: TGCGCCAGCAGCCCCACCAGGGGAGAGGGTGAAAAACTGTTTTTT
size: .; J: TRBJ2-1; D: .; V: TRBV5-1; CDR3: CASSPSRSYNEQFF; DNA: TGCGCCAGCAGCCCGTCCCGGTCCTACAATGAGCAGTTCTTC
size: .; J: TRBJ2-1; D: .; V: TRBV27; CDR3: CASSFPGDEQFF; DNA: TGTGCCAGCAGTTTCCCCGGGGATGAGCAGTTCTTC
size: .; J: TRBJ1-1; D: .; V: TRBV19; CDR3: CASSRLTDFTEAFF; DNA: TGTGCCAGTAGTAGGTTGACAGATTTCACTGAAGCTTTCTTT